This entry lists 10 T cell receptor beta chains sequenced from one sample in a study of early T cells in non-severe SARS-CoV-2 infection. TCRdb redid the calling of the 5' RACE reads with MiXCR, one entry per CDR3 protein. The profile shows fewer than 100,000 distinct CDR3 sequences, 15% to 20% of them singletons. The source material was whole blood. The receptors were gathered from an adult who was a healthcare worker with PCR-confirmed SARS-CoV-2 infection or an uninfected control (not recorded which).

The chain employs TRBV2 and TRBJ1-1, with D uncertain. The V end lost 6 bases, the J end lost 1 base, and 12 bases lay between the germline ends. The CDR3 contains 14 residues. CDR1 and CDR2 from the germline V gene are SNHLY and FYNNEI. The CDR3 nucleotides are TGTGCCAGCAGGCTCCGGACGGGGAACACTGAAGCTTTCTTT. It is translated as CASRLRTGNTEAFF.

This clonotype was seen ten or more times. The chain employs TRBV27 and TRBJ2-3, with TRBD2 matching 7 bases. The trim removed 5 bases at V and 0 bases at J, leaving 8 bases unmatched. CDR3 length: 16 residues. From germline, CDR1 is MNHEY and CDR2 SMNVEV (reference sequence). CDR3 region: CASSGLAGPSTDTQYF. CDR3 bases: TGTGCCAGCAGTGGATTAGCGGGTCCTAGCACAGATACGCAGTATTTT.

This clonotype turned up a few times. The chain couples TRBV12-3 or TRBV12-4 to TRBJ2-6; no firm D call. CDR3 length equals 13 residues. Trimming shortened V by 3 bases and J by 2 bases, and 2 bases separated the two germline ends. CDR3 region: CASSFPGANVLTF. The CDR3 coding sequence is TGTGCCAGCAGTTTTCCTGGGGCCAACGTCCTGACTTTC.

The chain is built from TRBV10-1 and TRBJ2-7, with 10 bases lining up with TRBD2. Germline V gene lookup returns CDR1 WNHNN and CDR2 SYGVQD (reference sequence). The CDR3 is made up of 16 amino acids. With V trimmed by 3 bases and J by 1 base, 6 bases remained unmatched. The CDR3 DNA follows: TGCGCCAGCAGTGATCTAGCGGGGGACCCTTCCTACGAGCAGTACTTC. Translation gives CASSDLAGDPSYEQYF.

Many counts were recorded for this clonotype. This sequence joins TRBV5-1 and TRBJ1-1, with D unclear. V lost 5 bases and J lost 7, with 15 bases in between. Germline CDR1 and CDR2: SGHRS and YFSETQ. This CDR3 is built from 13 residues. CDR3 sequence reads: CASRYDTIDEAFF. The CDR3 DNA reads as TGCGCCAGCAGATATGACACAATCGATGAAGCTTTCTTT.

The chain couples TRBV5-4 to TRBJ2-1, with D possibly being TRBD1 (5 bases). V was shortened by 1 base and J by 3 bases, with 11 bases between the two germline ends. The germline CDR1 and CDR2 sequences are SGHNT and YYREEE (reference sequence). CDR3 length equals 15 residues. CDR3 protein: CASSLIGQYYNEQFF. In nucleotides, the CDR3 is TGTGCCAGCAGCTTGATTGGACAATACTACAATGAGCAGTTCTTC.

The rearrangement joins TRBV6-6 to TRBJ1-6; 7 nucleotides agree with TRBD1. The trim removed 5 bases at V and 5 bases at J, leaving 3 bases unmatched. CDR3 length: 14 amino acids. Per the germline V gene, CDR1 is MNHNY and CDR2 is SVGAGI (reference sequence). This CDR3 is CASSRDRDNSPLHF. As DNA, the CDR3 is TGTGCCAGCAGTCGGGACAGAGATAATTCACCCCTCCACTTT.

This clonotype has a handful of counts. The chain is built from TRBV2 and TRBJ2-7; maybe TRBD1 (5 bases). Germline loops: CDR1 SNHLY, CDR2 FYNNEI. CDR3 length equals 13 residues. The germline V and J ends were trimmed by 7 bases and 1 base, with 11 bases remaining between them. Here the CDR3 reads CASTVTDSYEQYF. The CDR3 bases are TGTGCCAGCACCGTGACAGATTCCTACGAGCAGTACTTC.

DNA of the CDR3: TGCAGTGCTAGAGTTGGAGCGGCGGAGACCCAGTACTTC. Encoded protein: CSARVGAAETQYF. V usage is TRBV20-1 and J usage is TRBJ2-5; TRBD2 is a possible D gene (5 bases). From germline, CDR1 is DFQATT and CDR2 SNEGSKA (reference sequence). This CDR3 is built from 13 residues. V dropped 1 base and J dropped 5 bases, with 11 bases sitting between them.

The rearrangement uses TRBV7-9 and TRBJ1-1; maybe TRBD1 (5 bases). V lost 0 bases and J lost 1, with 21 bases in between. CDR1 and CDR2 from the germline V gene are SEHNR and FQNEAQ (reference sequence). The CDR3 sequence is 19 residues long. For the CDR3, the DNA is TGTGCCAGCAGCTTAGCGCTATCTGACAGTTGGAAGTGGAACACTGAAGCTTTCTTT. It translates to CASSLALSDSWKWNTEAFF.